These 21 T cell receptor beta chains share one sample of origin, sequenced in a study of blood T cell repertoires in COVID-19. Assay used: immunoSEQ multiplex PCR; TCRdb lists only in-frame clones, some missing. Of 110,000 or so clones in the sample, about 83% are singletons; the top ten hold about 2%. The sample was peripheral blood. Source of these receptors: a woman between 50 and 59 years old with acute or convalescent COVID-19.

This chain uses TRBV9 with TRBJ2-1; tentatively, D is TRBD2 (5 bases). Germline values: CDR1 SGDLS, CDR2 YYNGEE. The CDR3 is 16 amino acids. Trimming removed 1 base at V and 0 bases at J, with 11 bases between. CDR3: CASSVWRQSSYNEQFF. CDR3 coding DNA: TGTGCCAGCAGCGTATGGAGGCAGAGCTCCTACAATGAGCAGTTCTTC.

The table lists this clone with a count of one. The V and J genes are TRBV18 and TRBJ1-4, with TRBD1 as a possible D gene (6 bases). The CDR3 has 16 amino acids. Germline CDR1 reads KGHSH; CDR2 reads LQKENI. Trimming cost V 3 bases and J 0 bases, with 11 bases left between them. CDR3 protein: CASSPQGPATNEKLFF. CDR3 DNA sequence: TGTGCCAGCTCACCGCAGGGGCCGGCAACTAATGAAAAACTGTTTTTT.

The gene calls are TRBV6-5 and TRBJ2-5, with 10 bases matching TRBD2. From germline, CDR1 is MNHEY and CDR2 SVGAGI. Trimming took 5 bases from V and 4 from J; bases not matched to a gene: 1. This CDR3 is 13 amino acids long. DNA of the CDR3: TGTGCCAGCAGTCCTAGCGGGGGAGAGACCCAGTACTTC. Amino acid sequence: CASSPSGGETQYF.

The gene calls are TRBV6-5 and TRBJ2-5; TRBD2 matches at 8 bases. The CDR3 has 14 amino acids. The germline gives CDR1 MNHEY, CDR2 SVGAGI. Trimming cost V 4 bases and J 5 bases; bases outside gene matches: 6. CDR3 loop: CASSWSSGAETQYF. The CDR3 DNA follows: TGTGCCAGCAGTTGGAGTAGCGGGGCCGAGACCCAGTACTTC.

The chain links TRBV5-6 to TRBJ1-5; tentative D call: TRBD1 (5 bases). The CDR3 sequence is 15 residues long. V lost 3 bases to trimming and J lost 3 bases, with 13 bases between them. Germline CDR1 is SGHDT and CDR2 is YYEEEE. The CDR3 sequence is CASSSLSGANQPQHF. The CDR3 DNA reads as TGTGCCAGCAGCTCCCTTAGCGGGGCCAATCAGCCCCAGCATTTT.

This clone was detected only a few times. CDR3 region: CASSFKGQGTYEQYF. The CDR3 nucleotides read TGTGCCAGCAGCTTCAAGGGCCAGGGAACCTACGAGCAGTACTTC. V is TRBV5-4 and J is TRBJ2-7; D might be TRBD1 (5 bases). Germline V lookup: CDR1 SGHNT, CDR2 YYREEE (reference sequence). This CDR3 has 15 amino acids. Between the trimmed V and J ends, which lost 2 bases and 2 bases, there was a span of 14 bases.

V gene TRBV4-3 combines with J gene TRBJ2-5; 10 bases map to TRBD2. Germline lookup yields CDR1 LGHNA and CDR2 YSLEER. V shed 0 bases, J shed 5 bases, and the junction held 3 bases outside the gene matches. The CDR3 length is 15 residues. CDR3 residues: CASSQEGTSVETQYF. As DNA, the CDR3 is TGCGCCAGCAGCCAAGAAGGGACTAGCGTCGAGACCCAGTACTTC.

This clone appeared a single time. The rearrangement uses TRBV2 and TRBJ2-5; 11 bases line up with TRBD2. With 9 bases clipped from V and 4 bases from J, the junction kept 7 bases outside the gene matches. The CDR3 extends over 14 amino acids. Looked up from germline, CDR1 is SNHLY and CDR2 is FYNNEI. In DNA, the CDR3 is TGTGCCAGTTTCGTAGCGGGAGGGTCAGAGACCCAGTACTTC. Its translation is CASFVAGGSETQYF.

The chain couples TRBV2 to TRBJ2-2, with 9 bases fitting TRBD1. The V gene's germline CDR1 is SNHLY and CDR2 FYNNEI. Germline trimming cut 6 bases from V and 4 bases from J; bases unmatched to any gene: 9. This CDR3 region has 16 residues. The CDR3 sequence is CASRANRGRITGELFF. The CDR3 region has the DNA TGTGCCAGCAGGGCAAACAGGGGGCGTATCACCGGGGAGCTGTTTTTT.

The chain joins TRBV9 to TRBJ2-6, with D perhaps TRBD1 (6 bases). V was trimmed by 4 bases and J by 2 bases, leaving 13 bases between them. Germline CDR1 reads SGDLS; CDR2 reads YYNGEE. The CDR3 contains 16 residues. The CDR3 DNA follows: TGTGCCAGCAGCCCAAGGACAGTGCCTGGGGCCAACGTCCTGACTTTC. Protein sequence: CASSPRTVPGANVLTF.

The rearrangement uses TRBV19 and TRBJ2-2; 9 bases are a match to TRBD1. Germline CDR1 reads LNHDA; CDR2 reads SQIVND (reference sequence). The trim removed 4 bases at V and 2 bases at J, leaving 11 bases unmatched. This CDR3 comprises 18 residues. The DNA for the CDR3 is TGTGCCAGTAGTACTACCGGGACAGGGTATCTCAACACCGGGGAGCTGTTTTTT. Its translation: CASSTTGTGYLNTGELFF.

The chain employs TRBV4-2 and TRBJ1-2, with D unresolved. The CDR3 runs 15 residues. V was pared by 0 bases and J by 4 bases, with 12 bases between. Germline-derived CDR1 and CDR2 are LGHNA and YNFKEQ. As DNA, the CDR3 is TGTGCCAGCAGCCAAGAGGGCCAGACCCTCTATGGCTACACCTTC. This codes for CASSQEGQTLYGYTF.

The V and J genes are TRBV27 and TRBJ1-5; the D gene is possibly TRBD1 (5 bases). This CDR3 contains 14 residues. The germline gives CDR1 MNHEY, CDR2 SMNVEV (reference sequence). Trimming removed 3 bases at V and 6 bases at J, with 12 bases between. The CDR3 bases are TGTGCCAGCAGTTTGGGGGGGAGGCGTCAGCCCCAGCATTTT. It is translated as CASSLGGRRQPQHF.

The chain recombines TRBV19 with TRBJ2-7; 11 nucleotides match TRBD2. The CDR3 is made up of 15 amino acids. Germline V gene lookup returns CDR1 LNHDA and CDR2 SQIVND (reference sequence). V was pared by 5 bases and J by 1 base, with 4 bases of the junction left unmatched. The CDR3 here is CASSLRTSGSYEQYF. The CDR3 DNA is TGTGCCAGTAGTCTCCGGACTAGCGGGTCCTACGAGCAGTACTTC.

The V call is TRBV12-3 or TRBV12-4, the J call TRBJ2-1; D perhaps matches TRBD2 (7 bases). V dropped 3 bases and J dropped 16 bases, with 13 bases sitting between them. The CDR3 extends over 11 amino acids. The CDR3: CASSLGGPIFF. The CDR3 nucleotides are TGTGCCAGCAGTTTGGGGGGGCCGATTTTCTTC.

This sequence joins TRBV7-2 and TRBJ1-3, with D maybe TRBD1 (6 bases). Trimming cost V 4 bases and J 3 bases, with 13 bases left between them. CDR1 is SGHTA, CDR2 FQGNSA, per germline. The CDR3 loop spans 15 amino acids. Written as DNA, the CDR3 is TGTGCCAGCAGCTCAACCTCAGGGGTTGGAAACACCATATATTTT. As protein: CASSSTSGVGNTIYF.

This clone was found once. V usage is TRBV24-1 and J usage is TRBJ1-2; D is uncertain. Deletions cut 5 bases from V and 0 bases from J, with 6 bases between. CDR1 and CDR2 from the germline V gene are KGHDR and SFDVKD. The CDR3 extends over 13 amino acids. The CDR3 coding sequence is TGTGCCACCAGTGCCACTACTAACTATGGCTACACCTTC. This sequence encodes CATSATTNYGYTF.

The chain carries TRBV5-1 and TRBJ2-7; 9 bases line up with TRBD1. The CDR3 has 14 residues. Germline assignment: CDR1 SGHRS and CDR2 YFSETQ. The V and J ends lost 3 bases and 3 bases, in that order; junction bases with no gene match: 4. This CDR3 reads CASSWGQGLYEQYF. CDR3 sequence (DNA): TGCGCCAGCAGCTGGGGACAGGGTCTCTACGAGCAGTACTTC.

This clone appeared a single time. The CDR3 region has the DNA TGTGCCAGTAGTCCCCAAGGACAGGGCTTCAATCAGCCCCAGCATTTT. Amino acid sequence: CASSPQGQGFNQPQHF. The chain carries TRBV19 and TRBJ1-5, with TRBD1 matching over 8 bases. V shed 5 bases and J 3 bases; nucleotides not matched to a gene: 9. Looked up from germline, CDR1 is LNHDA and CDR2 is SQIVND (reference sequence). The CDR3 is 16 residues long.

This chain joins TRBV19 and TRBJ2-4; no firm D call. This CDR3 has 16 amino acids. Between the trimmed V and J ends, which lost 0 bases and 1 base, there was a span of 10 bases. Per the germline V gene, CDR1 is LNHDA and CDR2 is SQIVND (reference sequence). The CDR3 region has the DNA TGTGCCAGTAGTATAGATAGGTGGAGTGCCAAAAACATTCAGTACTTC. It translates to CASSIDRWSAKNIQYF.

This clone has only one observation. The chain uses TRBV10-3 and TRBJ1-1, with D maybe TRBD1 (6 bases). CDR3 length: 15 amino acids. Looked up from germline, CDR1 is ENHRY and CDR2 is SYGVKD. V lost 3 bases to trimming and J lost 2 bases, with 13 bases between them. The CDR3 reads CAISDRGGENTEAFF. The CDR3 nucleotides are TGTGCCATCAGTGATAGGGGGGGGGAAAACACTGAAGCTTTCTTT.